What follows describes a single T cell receptor (beta chain). This CDR3 has 16 residues. Per the germline V gene, CDR1 is LNHDA and CDR2 is SQIVND (reference sequence). The J segment lost 5 bases and the V segment lost 3 bases, leaving 10 bases of the junction unmatched. This entry belongs to a study of somatic mutations in cytotoxic T cells in rheumatoid arthritis. Positive magnetic bead selection separated CD4+ and CD8+ cells, and flow cytometry confirmed purity. Data came from immunoSEQ multiplex PCR; TCRdb stores just in-frame clones and leaves some out. The sample consists of around 2,800 clones, roughly 80% of them appearing once.

This clonotype was obtained from a man between 60 and 75 years old with rheumatoid arthritis. This sequence joins TRBV19 and TRBJ2-3; 8 bases agree with TRBD2. The sequenced sample was CD8+ T cells sorted from blood. CDR3 amino acids: CASSIKGGGREDTQYF. The CDR3 DNA sequence: TGTGCCAGTAGTATTAAAGGCGGGGGGAGAGAAGATACGCAGTATTTT.